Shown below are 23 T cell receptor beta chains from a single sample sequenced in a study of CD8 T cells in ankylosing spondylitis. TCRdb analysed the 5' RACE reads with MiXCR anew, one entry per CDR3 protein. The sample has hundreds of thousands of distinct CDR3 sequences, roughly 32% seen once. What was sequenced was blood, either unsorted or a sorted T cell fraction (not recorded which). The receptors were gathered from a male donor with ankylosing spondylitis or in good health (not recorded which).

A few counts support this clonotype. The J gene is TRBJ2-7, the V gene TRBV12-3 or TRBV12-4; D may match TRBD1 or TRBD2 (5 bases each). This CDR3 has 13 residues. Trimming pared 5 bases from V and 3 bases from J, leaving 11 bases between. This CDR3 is CASSLGPRYEQYF. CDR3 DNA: TGTGCCAGCAGTCTGGGACCGCGCTACGAGCAGTACTTC.

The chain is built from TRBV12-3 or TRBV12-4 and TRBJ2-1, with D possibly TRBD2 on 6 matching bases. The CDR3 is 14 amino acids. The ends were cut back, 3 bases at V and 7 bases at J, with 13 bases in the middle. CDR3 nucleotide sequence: TGTGCCAGCAGTTTTGGGGGGTGGGTAAATGAGCAGTTCTTC. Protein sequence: CASSFGGWVNEQFF.

This CDR3 reads CASSSWGYEQYF. Here the CDR3 DNA reads TGCGCCAGCAGCTCATGGGGCTATGAGCAGTACTTC. The chain uses TRBV5-1 and TRBJ2-7, with D possibly TRBD1 on 5 matching bases. Germline values: CDR1 SGHRS, CDR2 YFSETQ. Deletions cut 3 bases from V and 7 bases from J, with 11 bases between. This CDR3 has 12 residues.

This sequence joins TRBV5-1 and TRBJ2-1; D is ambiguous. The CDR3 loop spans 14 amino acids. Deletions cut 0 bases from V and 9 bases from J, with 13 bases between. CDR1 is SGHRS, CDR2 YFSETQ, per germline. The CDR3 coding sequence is TGCGCCAGCAGCTTGGAGGTGCCCTCCGGTGAGCAGTTCTTC. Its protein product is CASSLEVPSGEQFF. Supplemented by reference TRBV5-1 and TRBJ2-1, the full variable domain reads KAGVTQTPRYLIKTRGQQVTLSCSPISGHRSVSWYQQTPGQGLQFLFEYFSETQRNKGNFPGRFSGRQFSNSRSEMNVSTLELGDSALYLCASSLEVPSGEQFFGPGTRLTVL.

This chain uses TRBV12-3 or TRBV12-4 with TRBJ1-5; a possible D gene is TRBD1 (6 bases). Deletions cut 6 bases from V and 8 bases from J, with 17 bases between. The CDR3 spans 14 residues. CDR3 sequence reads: CASSSTGFRKPQHF. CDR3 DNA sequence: TGTGCCAGCAGCTCAACAGGGTTTAGAAAGCCCCAGCATTTT.

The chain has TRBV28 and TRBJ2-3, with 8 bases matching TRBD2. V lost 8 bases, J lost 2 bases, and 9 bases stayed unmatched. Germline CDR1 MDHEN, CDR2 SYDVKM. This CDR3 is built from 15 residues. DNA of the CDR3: TGTGCCAGCTTCAAGCGGGGGACCTCCACAGATACGCAGTATTTT. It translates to CASFKRGTSTDTQYF.

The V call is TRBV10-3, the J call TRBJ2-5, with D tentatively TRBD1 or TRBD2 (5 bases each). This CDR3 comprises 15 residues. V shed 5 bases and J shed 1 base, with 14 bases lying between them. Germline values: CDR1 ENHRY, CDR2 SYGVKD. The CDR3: CAISSVGGSQETQYF. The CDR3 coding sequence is TGTGCCATCAGTTCAGTTGGGGGTTCCCAAGAGACCCAGTACTTC.

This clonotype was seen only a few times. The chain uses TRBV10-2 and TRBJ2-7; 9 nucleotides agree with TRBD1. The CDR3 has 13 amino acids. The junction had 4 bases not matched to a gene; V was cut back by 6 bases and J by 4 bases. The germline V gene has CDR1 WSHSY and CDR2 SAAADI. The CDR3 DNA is TGCGCCAGCAGAGGGACAGGGATGTACGAGCAGTACTTC. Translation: CASRGTGMYEQYF.

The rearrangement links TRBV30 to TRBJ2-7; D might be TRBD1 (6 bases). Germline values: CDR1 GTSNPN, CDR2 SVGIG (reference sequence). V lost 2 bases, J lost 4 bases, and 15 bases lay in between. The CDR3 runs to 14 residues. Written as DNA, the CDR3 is TGTGCCTGGAGTCCCTTCGACAGGAGGTACGAGCAGTACTTC. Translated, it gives CAWSPFDRRYEQYF.

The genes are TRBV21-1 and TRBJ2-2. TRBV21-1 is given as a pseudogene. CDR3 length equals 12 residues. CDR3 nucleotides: TGTGCCAGCAGCCACTCCTCCGGGGAGCTGTTTTTT. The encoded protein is CASSHSSGELFF.

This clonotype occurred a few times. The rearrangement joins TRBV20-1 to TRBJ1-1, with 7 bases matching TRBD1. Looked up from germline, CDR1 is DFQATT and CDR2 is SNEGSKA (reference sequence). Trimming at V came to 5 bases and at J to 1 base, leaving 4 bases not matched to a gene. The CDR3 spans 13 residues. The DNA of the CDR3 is TGCAGTGCTCCCCGACAGGGGAACACTGAAGCTTTCTTT. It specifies CSAPRQGNTEAFF.

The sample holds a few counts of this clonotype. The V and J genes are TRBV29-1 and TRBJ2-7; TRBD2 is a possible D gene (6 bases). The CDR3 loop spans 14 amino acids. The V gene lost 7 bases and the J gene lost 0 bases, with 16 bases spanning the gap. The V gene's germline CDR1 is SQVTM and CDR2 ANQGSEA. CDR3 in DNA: TGCAGCGCCAAAGGACTACTAAGCTCCTACGAGCAGTACTTC. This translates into CSAKGLLSSYEQYF.

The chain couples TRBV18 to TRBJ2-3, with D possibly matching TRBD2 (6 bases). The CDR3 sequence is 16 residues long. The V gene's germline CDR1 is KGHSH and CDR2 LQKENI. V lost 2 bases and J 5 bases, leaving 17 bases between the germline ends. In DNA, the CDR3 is TGTGCCAGCTCACCAGGCGGCGGGGCGGTTGGAGATACGCAGTATTTT. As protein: CASSPGGGAVGDTQYF.

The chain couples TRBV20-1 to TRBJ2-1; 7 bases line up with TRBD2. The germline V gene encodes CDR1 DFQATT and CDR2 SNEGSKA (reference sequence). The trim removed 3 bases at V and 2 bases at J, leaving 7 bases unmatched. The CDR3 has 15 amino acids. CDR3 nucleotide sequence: TGCAGTGCTAGCTCCCGGGACTACCCCTACAATGAGCAGTTCTTC. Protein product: CSASSRDYPYNEQFF.

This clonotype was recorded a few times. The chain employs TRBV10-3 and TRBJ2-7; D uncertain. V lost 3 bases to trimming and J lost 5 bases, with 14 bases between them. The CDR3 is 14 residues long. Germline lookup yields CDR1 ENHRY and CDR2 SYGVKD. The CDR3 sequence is CAISDATKSHEQYF. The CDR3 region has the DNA TGTGCCATCAGTGATGCCACCAAAAGCCACGAGCAGTACTTC.

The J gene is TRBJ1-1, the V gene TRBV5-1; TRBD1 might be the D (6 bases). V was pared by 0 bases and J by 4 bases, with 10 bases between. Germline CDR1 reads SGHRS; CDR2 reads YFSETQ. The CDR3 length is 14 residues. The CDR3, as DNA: TGCGCCAGCAGCTTGGCCCTAGGGGGCACTGAAGCTTTCTTT. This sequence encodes CASSLALGGTEAFF.

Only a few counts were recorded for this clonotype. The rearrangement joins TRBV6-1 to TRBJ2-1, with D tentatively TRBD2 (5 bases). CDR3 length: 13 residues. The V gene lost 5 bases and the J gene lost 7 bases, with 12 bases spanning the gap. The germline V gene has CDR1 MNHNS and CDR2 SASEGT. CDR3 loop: CASSPGVENEQFF. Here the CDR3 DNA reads TGTGCCAGCAGTCCCGGGGTCGAGAATGAGCAGTTCTTC.

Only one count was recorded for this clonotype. CDR3 loop: CASSGGRYNEQFF. The DNA for the CDR3 is TGTGCCAGCAGCGGGGGGCGCTACAATGAGCAGTTCTTC. V is TRBV7-2 and J is TRBJ2-1; the D gene could be TRBD1 or TRBD2 (6 bases each). In germline, CDR1 is SGHTA, CDR2 FQGNSA. Trimming removed 5 bases at V and 3 bases at J, with 8 bases between. The CDR3 spans 13 residues.

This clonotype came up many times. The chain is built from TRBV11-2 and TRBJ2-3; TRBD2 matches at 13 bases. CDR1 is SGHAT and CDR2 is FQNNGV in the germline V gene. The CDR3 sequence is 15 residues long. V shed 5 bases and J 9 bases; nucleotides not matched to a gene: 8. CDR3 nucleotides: TGTGCCAGCAGCGGCGGGACTAGCGGGGAGGGCACGCAGTATTTT. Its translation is CASSGGTSGEGTQYF.

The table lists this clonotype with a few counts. The CDR3 sequence: CASSRSGGGNQPQHF. In DNA form, the CDR3 reads TGTGCCAGCAGCCGATCCGGGGGGGGCAATCAGCCCCAGCATTTT. V is TRBV6-1 and J is TRBJ1-5; a weak D match, TRBD1 (5 bases). The CDR3 extends over 15 amino acids. V was shortened by 6 bases and J by 2 bases, with 14 bases between the two germline ends. Germline V gene lookup returns CDR1 MNHNS and CDR2 SASEGT.

This CDR3 reads CSARGLFYNEQFF. The CDR3 nucleotides read TGCAGTGCGCGGGGGCTCTTCTACAATGAGCAGTTCTTC. This sequence joins TRBV20-1 and TRBJ2-1; D is possibly TRBD2 (7 bases). The CDR3 contains 13 residues. The germline gives CDR1 DFQATT, CDR2 SNEGSKA (reference sequence). The V and J ends lost 6 bases and 3 bases respectively, with 12 bases between them.

The CDR3 here is CSATRTSGGILMGNEQFF. In nucleotides, the CDR3 is TGCAGTGCCACCCGGACTAGCGGGGGAATATTGATGGGGAATGAGCAGTTCTTC. V gene TRBV20-1 combines with J gene TRBJ2-1; 13 bases match TRBD2. There are 18 residues in the CDR3. The germline CDR1 and CDR2 sequences are DFQATT and SNEGSKA (reference sequence). V gave up 6 bases and J gave up 7 bases; unmatched junction bases: 18.

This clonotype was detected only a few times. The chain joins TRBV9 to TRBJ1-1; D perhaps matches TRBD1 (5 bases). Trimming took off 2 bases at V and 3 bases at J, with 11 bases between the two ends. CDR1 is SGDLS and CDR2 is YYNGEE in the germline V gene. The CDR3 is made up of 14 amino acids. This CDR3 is CASSVRDDDTEAFF. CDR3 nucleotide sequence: TGTGCCAGCAGCGTCCGGGACGACGACACTGAAGCTTTCTTT.